Included here is one T cell receptor (beta chain) sequence, with context. The data were obtained in a study of T cell changes during pregnancy in multiple sclerosis. CDR3 length: 17 residues. Germline CDR1 and CDR2: MDHEN and SYDVKM. After removal of 8 bases from V and 7 bases from J, the junction contained 19 bases not matched to a gene. Using immunoSEQ multiplex PCR, the repertoire was profiled, and TCRdb retains in-frame clones only, with some absent. The profile shows 50,000 to 60,000 clones, around 90% of them singletons. The V call is TRBV28, the J call TRBJ1-5; the match to TRBD1 covers 8 bases. The sequence was obtained from a female donor with multiple sclerosis, enrolled in a pregnancy study. The sequencing here drew on CD4+ T cells from peripheral blood mononuclear cells, taken in the second trimester of pregnancy. The CDR3 DNA sequence: TGTGCCAGCCCCCCCCTCTGGTCGGACAGGGTGTTACAGCCCCAGCATTTT. Encoded protein: CASPPLWSDRVLQPQHF.